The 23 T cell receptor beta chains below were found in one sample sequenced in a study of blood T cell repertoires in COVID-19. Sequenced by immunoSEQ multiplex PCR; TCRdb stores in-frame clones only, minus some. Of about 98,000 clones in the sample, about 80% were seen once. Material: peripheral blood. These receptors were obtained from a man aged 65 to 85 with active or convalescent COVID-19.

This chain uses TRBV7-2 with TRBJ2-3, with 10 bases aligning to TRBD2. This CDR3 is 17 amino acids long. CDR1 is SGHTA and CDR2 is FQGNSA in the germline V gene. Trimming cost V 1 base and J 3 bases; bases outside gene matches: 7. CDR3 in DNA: TGTGCCAGCAGCTTAGAGATCAGCGGGGGGGCGACAGATACGCAGTATTTT. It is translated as CASSLEISGGATDTQYF.

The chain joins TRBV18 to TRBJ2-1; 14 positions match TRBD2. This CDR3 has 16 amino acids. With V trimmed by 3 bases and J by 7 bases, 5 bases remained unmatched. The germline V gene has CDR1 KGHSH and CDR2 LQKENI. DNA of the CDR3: TGTGCCAGCTCACCTCCTAGGACTAGCGGGGGGAATGAGCAGTTCTTC. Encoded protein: CASSPPRTSGGNEQFF.

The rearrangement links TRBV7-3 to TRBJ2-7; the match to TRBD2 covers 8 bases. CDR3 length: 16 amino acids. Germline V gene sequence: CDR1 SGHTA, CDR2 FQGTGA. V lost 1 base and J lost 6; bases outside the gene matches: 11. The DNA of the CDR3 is TGTGCCAGCAGCTTAAAGGCCTCGGGGGGGCCGGCCGAGCAGTACTTC. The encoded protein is CASSLKASGGPAEQYF. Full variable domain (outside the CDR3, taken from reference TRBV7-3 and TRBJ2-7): GAGVSQTPSNKVTEKGKYVELRCDPISGHTALYWYRQSLGQGPEFLIYFQGTGAADDSGLPNDRFFAVRPEGSVSTLKIQRTERGDSAVYLCASSLKASGGPAEQYFGPGTRLTVT.

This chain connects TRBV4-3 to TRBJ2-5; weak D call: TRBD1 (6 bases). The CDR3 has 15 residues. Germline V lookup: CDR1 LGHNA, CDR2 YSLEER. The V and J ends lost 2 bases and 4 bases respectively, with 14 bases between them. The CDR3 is CASSQTTGNPETQYF. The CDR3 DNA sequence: TGCGCCAGCAGCCAAACGACAGGCAACCCAGAGACCCAGTACTTC.

CDR3 in amino acids: CASSRRGYEQYF. CDR3 sequence (DNA): TGTGCCAGCAGCCGTCGCGGCTACGAGCAGTACTTC. The chain combines TRBV11-3 with TRBJ2-7; no clear D gene. Trimming left V 5 bases short and J 3 bases short, with 8 bases between. Germline loops: CDR1 SGHNT, CDR2 YENEEA. The CDR3 consists of 12 residues.

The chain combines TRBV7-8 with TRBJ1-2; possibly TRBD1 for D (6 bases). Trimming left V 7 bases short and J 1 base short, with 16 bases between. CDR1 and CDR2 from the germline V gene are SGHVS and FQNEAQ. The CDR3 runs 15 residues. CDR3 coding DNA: TGTGCCAGCACCGCGGCGGGGGGCCTTAACTATGGCTACACCTTC. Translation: CASTAAGGLNYGYTF.

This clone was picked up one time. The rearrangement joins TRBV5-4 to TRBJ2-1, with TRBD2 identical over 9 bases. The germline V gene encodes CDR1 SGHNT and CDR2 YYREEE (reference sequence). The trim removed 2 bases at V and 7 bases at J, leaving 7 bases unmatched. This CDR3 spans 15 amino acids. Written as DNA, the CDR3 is TGTGCCAGCAGCTTTATGCGGGGGGGGAAAAATGAGCAGTTCTTC. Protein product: CASSFMRGGKNEQFF.

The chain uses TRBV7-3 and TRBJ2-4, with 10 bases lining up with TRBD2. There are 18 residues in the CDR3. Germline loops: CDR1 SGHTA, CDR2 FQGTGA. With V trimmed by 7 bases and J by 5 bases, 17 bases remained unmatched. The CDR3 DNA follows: TGTGCCAGCACCCCCCCACTAGCGGGGATCCCTAGCCAAAACATTCAGTACTTC. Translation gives CASTPPLAGIPSQNIQYF. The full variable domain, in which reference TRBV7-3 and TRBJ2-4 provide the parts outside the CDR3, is GAGVSQTPSNKVTEKGKYVELRCDPISGHTALYWYRQSLGQGPEFLIYFQGTGAADDSGLPNDRFFAVRPEGSVSTLKIQRTERGDSAVYLCASTPPLAGIPSQNIQYFGAGTRLSVL.

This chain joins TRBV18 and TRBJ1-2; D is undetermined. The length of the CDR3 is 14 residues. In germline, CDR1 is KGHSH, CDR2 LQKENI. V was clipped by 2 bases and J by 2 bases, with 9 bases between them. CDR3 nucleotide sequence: TGTGCCAGCTCACCAGAAACTAAAAACTATGGCTACACCTTC. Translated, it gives CASSPETKNYGYTF.

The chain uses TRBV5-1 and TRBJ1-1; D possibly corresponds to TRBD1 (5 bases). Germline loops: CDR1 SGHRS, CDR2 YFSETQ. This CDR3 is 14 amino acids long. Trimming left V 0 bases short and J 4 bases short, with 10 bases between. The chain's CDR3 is CASSLGGFGTEAFF. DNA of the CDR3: TGCGCCAGCAGCTTGGGGGGCTTTGGCACTGAAGCTTTCTTT. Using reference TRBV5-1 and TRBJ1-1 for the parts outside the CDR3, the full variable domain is KAGVTQTPRYLIKTRGQQVTLSCSPISGHRSVSWYQQTPGQGLQFLFEYFSETQRNKGNFPGRFSGRQFSNSRSEMNVSTLELGDSALYLCASSLGGFGTEAFFGQGTRLTVV.

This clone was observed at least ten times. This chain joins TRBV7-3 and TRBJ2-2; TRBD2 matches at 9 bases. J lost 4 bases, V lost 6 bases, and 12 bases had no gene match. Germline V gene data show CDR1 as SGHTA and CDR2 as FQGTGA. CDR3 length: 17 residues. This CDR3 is CASSQSPLAGVTGELFF. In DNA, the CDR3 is TGTGCCAGCAGTCAATCCCCTTTAGCGGGAGTCACCGGGGAGCTGTTTTTT.

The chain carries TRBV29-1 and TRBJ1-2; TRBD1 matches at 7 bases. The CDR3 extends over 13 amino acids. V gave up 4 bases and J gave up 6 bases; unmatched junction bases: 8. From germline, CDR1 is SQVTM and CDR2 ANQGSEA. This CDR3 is CSVGYRGMDGYTF. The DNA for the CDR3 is TGCAGCGTTGGGTACAGGGGAATGGATGGCTACACCTTC.

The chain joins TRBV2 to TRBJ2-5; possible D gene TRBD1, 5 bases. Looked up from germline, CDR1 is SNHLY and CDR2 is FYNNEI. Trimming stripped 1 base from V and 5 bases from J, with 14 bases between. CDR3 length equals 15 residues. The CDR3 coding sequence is TGTGCCAGCAGTGAAGATAGGGGCCTGGGGGAGACCCAGTACTTC. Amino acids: CASSEDRGLGETQYF.

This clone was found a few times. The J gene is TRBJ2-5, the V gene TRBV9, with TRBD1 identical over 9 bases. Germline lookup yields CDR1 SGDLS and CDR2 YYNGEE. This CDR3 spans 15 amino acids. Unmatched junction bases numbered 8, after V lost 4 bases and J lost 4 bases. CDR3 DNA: TGTGCCAGCAGCACCAGGACAGGGGCGGCAGAGACCCAGTACTTC. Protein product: CASSTRTGAAETQYF.

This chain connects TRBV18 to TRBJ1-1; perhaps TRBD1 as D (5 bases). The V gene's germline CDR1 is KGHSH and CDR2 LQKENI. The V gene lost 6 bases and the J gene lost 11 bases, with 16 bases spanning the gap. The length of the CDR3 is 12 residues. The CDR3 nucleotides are TGTGCCAGCTCGCCGGACAATCCATCGGCTTTCTTT. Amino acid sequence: CASSPDNPSAFF.

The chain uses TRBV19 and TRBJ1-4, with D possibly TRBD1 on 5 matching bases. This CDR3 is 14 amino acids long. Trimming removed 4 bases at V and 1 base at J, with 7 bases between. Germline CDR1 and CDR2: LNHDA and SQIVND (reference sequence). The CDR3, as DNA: TGTGCCAGTAGTAGGCAGGGAACTAATGAAAAACTGTTTTTT. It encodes CASSRQGTNEKLFF.

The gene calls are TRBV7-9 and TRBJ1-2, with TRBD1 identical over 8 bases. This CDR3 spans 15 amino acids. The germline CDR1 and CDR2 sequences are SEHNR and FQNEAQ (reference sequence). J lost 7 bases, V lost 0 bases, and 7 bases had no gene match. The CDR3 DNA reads TGTGCCAGCAGCTTAGCTGCAGGGGGCCTATCTGGCTACACCTTC. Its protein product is CASSLAAGGLSGYTF.

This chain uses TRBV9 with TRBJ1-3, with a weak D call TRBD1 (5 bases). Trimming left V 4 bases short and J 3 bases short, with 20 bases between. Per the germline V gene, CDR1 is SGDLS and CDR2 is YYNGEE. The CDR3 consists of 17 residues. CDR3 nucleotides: TGTGCCAGCAGCCCCCGGCAGGGTAGCATAAGTGGAAACACCATATATTTT. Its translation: CASSPRQGSISGNTIYF.

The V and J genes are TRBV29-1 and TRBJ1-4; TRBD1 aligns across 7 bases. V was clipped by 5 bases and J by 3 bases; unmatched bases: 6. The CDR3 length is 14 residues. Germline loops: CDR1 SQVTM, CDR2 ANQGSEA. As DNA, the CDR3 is TGCAGCGTTCGGGCGGGGACAGCTAATGAAAAACTGTTTTTT. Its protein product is CSVRAGTANEKLFF.

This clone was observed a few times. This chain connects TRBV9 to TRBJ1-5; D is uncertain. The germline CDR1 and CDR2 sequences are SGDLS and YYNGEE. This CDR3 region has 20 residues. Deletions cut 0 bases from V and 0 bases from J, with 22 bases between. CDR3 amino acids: CASSVVGGLQKSFSNQPQHF. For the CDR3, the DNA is TGTGCCAGCAGCGTAGTAGGAGGACTGCAGAAATCATTTAGCAATCAGCCCCAGCATTTT.

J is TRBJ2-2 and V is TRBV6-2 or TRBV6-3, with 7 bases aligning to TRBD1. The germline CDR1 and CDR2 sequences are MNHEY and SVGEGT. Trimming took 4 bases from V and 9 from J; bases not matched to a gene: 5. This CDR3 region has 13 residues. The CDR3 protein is CASSLQGWRELFF. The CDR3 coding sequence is TGTGCCAGCAGTTTACAGGGGTGGAGGGAGCTGTTTTTT.

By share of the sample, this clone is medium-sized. The CDR3 protein is CASRGSSEAFF. CDR3 DNA sequence: TGTGCCAGCCGGGGTTCCTCTGAAGCTTTCTTT. The V and J genes are TRBV3-1 (or the pseudogene TRBV3-2) and TRBJ1-1; D is ambiguous. The CDR3 has 11 residues. V was trimmed by 8 bases and J by 6 bases, leaving 10 bases between them. The germline V gene has CDR1 LGHDT and CDR2 YNNKEL (reference sequence).

The CDR3 DNA follows: TGTGCCAGCAGCTTCCGGCAGCGGGGGGGCCTGGAGCAGTTCTTC. Translation: CASSFRQRGGLEQFF. The rearrangement links TRBV7-8 to TRBJ2-1, with 10 bases lining up with TRBD2. Germline CDR1 and CDR2: SGHVS and FQNEAQ. J was trimmed by 10 bases and V by 3 bases; bases with no gene match: 9. The CDR3 is 15 residues long. Supplemented by reference TRBV7-8 and TRBJ2-1, the full variable domain reads GAGVSQSPRYKVAKRGQDVALRCDPISGHVSLFWYQQALGQGPEFLTYFQNEAQLDKSGLPSDRFFAERPEGSVSTLKIQRTQQEDSAVYLCASSFRQRGGLEQFFGPGTRLTVL.